This TCR beta chain was sequenced in a study of yellow fever vaccine responses in identical twins (dated by TCRdb to between 2018 and 2020). Regarding the study in general: The study precisely tracked vaccine-responding T cell clones in identical twins. What the research found in general, with its limitations: The authors reported that the T cell response to vaccination in identical twins appeared partly convergent and partly personalized.

V is clipped by 7 bases and J by 3 bases, and the sequence between their germline boundaries is 13 bases long. The germline V gene provides CDR1 MDHEN and CDR2 SYDVKM. Including cysteine and phenylalanine, the CDR3 has 14 amino acids. The only DNA kept is the CDR3, 42 bases in frame from the first base. Details on this clonotype: Its antigen is still unknown. One base away there is no much larger clone; base qualities are not given.

Libraries came from RT-PCR. The instrument given in TCRdb is Illumina HiSeq 2500. TCRdb reprocessing: public reads trimmed at Q25 with fastp, clones called with MiXCR, in-frame beta chains kept. Every CDR3 protein is listed once, alongside the most common genes and DNA of its rows. Within this sample are approximately 18,000 distinct CDR3 sequences, with around 67% of them counted one time only. The ten largest clones add up to roughly 8% of the sample. The V gene is TRBV28 and the J gene is TRBJ2-1; the D gene is perhaps TRBD2, from 5 matching bases. This sequence originates from a woman under 30 who received the yellow fever vaccine. Donor details come from another sample of the same person, matched by shared clones. Sequenced here: T cells from blood (PBMCs), unsorted or a sorted subset (not recorded which), sampled before or after yellow fever vaccination (not recorded which). CDR3 reads: CASTVPGFYNEQFF. The DNA sequence follows: TGTGCCAGCACGGTTCCGGGATTCTACAATGAGCAGTTCTTC.